This TCR beta chain was sequenced during a study of blood T cell repertoires in COVID-19. Germline CDR1 reads MDHEN; CDR2 reads SYDVKM. The CDR3 runs to 15 residues. V trimming: 6 bases; J trimming: 5 bases; junction bases outside the gene matches: 13. Data came from immunoSEQ multiplex PCR; TCRdb stores just in-frame clones and leaves some out. Of some 300,000 clones listed, nearly 90% are singletons. Sequencing input: PBMCs or T cells enriched from blood (not recorded which). This chain joins TRBV28 and TRBJ2-7, with 7 bases lining up with TRBD2. This TCR was sampled from a woman aged 25 to 39 who had recovered from COVID-19. The CDR3 nucleotides are TGTGCCAGCAGCGAACGACTAGCAAGGTACCACGAGCAGTACTTC. Amino acid sequence: CASSERLARYHEQYF.